This TCR beta chain was sequenced during a study of human T cells and chemical hapten exposure. As for the study in general: Largely, small differences in pooled library volume made per-sample TCR yields vary. Notes on the study in general: A positive correlation with patch test score was found for PT1 expanded TCR counts.

Comment on this clonotype: What it binds is unknown.

Time point in this sample: pre-sensitization, week 0. Sample treatment: therapeutic diphenylcyclopropenone sensitization with weekly scalp DPC. Unique molecular identifiers were linked by the library to individual cDNA molecules. In the source study's methods: A per-sample median of around 100,000 TCRs was observed, with a range of about 20,000 to 750,000. TCRdb passed the RACE reads through MiXCR, listing each CDR3 protein once. The V and J calls, along with clone size, are taken from TCRdb and not from the paper's own processing. The sample consists of around 250,000 distinct CDR3 sequences, around 9.3% of them appearing once. Trimming cost V 4 bases and J 0 bases, with 9 bases left between them. The CDR3 sequence is 14 residues long. CDR1 and CDR2 (germline): SQVTM, ANQGSEA.

The sample here was whole blood, taken in connection with sensitization to the hapten diphenylcyclopropenone (DPC). The sequence derives from a woman between 35 and 50 years old with alopecia areata. Some clones in this sample may be carry-over from other donors' samples. The gene calls are TRBV29-1 and TRBJ2-2; no clear D gene. CDR3 sequence reads: CSVVRKANTGELFF. The DNA for the CDR3 is TGCAGCGTTGTGAGGAAGGCGAACACCGGGGAGCTGTTTTTT.